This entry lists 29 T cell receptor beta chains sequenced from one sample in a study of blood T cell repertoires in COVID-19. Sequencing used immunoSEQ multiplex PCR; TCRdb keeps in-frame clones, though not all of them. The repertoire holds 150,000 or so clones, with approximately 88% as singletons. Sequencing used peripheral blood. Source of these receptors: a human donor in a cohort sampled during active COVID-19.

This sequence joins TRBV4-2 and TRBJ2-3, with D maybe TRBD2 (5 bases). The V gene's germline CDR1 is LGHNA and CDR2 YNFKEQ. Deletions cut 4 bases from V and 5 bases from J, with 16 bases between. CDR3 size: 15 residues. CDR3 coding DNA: TGTGCCAGCAGCCGATCCACTAGTTCGGAAGATACGCAGTATTTT. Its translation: CASSRSTSSEDTQYF.

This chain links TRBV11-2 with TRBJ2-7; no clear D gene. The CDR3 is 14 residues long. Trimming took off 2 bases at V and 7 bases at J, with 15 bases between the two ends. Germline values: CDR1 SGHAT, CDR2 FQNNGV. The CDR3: CASSLRVSAREQYF. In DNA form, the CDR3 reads TGTGCCAGCAGCTTAAGAGTCTCGGCGAGGGAGCAGTACTTC.

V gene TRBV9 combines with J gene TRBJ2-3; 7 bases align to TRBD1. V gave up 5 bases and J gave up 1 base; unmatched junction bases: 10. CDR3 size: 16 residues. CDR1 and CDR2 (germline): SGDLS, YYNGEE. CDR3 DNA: TGTGCCAGCAGACCTCCCACCGGGACAGGCACAGATACGCAGTATTTT. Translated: CASRPPTGTGTDTQYF.

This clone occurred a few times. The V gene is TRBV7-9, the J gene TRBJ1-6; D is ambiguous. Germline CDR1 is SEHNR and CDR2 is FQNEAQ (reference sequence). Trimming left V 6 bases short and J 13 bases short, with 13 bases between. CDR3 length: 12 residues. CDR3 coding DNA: TGTGCCAGCAGATCTTCAGTTGTTCCCCTCCACTTT. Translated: CASRSSVVPLHF.

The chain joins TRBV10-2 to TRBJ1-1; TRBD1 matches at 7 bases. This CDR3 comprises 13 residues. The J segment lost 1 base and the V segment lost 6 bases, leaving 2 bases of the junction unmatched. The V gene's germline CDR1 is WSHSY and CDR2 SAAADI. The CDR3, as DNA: TGCGCCAGCAGCGACAGGGAGAACACTGAAGCTTTCTTT. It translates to CASSDRENTEAFF.

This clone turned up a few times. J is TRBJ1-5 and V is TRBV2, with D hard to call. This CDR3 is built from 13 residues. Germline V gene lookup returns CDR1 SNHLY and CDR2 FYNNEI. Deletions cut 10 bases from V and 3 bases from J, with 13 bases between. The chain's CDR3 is CATGTGANQPQHF. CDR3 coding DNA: TGTGCCACTGGAACGGGAGCCAATCAGCCCCAGCATTTT.

CDR3 DNA: TGCGCCAGCAACGCCTTAGGGACAGACCGATGGTACTTC. Translated: CASNALGTDRWYF. The chain is built from TRBV5-1 and TRBJ2-7; 7 bases agree with TRBD1. The CDR3 is made up of 13 amino acids. V dropped 6 bases and J dropped 12; count of bases not matched to a gene: 15. CDR1 SGHRS and CDR2 YFSETQ come from the germline V gene.

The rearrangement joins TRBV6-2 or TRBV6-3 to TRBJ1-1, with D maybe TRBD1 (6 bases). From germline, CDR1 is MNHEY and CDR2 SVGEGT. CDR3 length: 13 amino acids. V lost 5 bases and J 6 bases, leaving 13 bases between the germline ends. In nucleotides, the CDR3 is TGTGCCAGCAGTAATGGACAGTTGGCTGAAGCTTTCTTT. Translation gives CASSNGQLAEAFF.

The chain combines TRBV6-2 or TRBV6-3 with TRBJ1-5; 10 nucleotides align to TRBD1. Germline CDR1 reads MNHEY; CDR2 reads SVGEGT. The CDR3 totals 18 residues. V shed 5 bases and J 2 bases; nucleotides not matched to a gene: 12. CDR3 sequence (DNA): TGTGCCAGCAGTACCCCGGGACAGGGGTTAGGAGGCAATCAGCCCCAGCATTTT. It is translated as CASSTPGQGLGGNQPQHF.

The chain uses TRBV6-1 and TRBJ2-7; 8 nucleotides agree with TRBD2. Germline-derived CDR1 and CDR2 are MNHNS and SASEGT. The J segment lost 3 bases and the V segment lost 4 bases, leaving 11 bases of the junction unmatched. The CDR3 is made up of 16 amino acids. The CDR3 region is CASSAADGGGGYEQYF. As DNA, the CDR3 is TGTGCCAGCAGTGCCGCCGACGGGGGGGGAGGCTACGAGCAGTACTTC.

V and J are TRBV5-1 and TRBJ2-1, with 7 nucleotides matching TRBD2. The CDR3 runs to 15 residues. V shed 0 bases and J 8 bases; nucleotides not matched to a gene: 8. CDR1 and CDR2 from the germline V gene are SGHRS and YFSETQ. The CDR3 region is CASSLEGSGKDEQFF. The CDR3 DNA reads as TGCGCCAGCAGCTTGGAAGGGAGCGGGAAAGATGAGCAGTTCTTC.

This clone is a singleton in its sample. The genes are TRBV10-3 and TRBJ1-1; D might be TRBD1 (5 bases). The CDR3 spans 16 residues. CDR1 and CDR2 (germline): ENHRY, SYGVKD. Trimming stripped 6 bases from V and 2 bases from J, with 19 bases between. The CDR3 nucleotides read TGTGCCATCAGGGACCCATTGGGAGGGGACAACACTGAAGCTTTCTTT. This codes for CAIRDPLGGDNTEAFF.

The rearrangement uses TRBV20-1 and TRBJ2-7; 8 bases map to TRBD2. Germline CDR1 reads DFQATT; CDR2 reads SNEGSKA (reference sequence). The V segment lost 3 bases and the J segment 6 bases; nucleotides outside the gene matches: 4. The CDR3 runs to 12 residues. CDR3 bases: TGCAGTGCTAGTAGGGCGGGAGGCGAGCAGTACTTC. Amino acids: CSASRAGGEQYF.

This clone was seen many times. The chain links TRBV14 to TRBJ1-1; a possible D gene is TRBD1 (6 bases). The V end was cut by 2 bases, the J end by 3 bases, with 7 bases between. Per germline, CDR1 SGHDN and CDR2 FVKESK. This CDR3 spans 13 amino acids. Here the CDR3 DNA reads TGTGCCAGCAGCCAATCAGGGGACACTGAAGCTTTCTTT. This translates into CASSQSGDTEAFF.

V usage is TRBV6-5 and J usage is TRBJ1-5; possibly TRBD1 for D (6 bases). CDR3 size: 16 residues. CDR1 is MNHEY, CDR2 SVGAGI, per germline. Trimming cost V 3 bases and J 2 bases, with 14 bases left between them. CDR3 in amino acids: CASSYSGVNGNQPQHF. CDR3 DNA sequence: TGTGCCAGCAGTTATTCAGGGGTTAATGGCAATCAGCCCCAGCATTTT.

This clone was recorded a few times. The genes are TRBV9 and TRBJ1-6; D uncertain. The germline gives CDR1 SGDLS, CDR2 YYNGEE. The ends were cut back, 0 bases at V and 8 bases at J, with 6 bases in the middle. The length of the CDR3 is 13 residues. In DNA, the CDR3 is TGTGCCAGCAGCGTAGGAGGGCATTCACCCCTCCACTTT. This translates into CASSVGGHSPLHF.

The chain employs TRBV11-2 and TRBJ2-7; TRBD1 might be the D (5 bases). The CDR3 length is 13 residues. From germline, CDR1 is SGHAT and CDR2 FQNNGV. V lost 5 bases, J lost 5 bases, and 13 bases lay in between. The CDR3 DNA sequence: TGTGCCAGCAGCCCCACAAGGACAAACGAGCAGTACTTC. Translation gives CASSPTRTNEQYF.

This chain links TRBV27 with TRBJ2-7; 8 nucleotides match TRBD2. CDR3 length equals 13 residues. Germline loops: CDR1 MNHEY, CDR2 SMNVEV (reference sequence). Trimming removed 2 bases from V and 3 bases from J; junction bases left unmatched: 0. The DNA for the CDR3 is TGTGCCAGCAGTTTAGCGGGAGGCTACGAGCAGTACTTC. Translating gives CASSLAGGYEQYF.

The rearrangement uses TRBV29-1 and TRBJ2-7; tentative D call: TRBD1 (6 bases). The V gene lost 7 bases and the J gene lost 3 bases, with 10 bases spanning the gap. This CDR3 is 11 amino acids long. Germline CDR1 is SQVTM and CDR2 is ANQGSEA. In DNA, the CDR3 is TGCAGCGGATTACAGGGCTACGAGCAGTACTTC. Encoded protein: CSGLQGYEQYF.

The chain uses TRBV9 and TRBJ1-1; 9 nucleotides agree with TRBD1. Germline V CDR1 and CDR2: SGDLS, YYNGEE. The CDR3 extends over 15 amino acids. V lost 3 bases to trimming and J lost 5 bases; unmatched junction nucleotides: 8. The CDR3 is CASSDTGGGLTEAFF. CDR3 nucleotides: TGTGCCAGCAGCGACACAGGGGGCGGTTTGACTGAAGCTTTCTTT.

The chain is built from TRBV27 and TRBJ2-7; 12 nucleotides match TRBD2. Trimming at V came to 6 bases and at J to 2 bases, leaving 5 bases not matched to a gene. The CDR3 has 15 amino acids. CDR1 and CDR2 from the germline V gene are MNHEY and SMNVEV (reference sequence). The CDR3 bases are TGTGCCAGCAGGGGGACTAGCGGGCCCACCTACGAGCAGTACTTC. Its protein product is CASRGTSGPTYEQYF.

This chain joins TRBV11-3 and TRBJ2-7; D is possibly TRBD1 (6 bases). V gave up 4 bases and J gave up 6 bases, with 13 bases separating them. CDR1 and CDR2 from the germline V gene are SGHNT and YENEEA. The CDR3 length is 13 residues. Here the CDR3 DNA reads TGTGCCAGCAGCTCCGGGACACTTGGCGAGCAGTACTTC. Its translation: CASSSGTLGEQYF.

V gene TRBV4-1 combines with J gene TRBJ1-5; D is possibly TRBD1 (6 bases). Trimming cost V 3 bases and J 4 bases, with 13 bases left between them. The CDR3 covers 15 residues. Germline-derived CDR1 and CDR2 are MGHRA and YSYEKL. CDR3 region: CASSQGAQGNQPQHF. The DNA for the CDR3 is TGCGCCAGCAGCCAGGGAGCACAGGGTAATCAGCCCCAGCATTTT.

The chain's CDR3 is CASSTGQGYYEQYF. For the CDR3, the DNA is TGTGCCAGCAGTACGGGACAAGGATACTACGAGCAGTACTTC. The chain is built from TRBV28 and TRBJ2-7; a possible D gene is TRBD1 (6 bases). Germline V gene lookup returns CDR1 MDHEN and CDR2 SYDVKM. There are 14 residues in the CDR3. Trimming removed 5 bases from V and 3 bases from J, with 14 bases in between.

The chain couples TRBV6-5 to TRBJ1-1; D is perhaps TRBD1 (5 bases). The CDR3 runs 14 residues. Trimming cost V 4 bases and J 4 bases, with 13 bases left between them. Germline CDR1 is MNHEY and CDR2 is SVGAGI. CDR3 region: CASSWDTGRTEAFF. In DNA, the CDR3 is TGTGCCAGCAGTTGGGATACAGGTCGCACTGAAGCTTTCTTT.

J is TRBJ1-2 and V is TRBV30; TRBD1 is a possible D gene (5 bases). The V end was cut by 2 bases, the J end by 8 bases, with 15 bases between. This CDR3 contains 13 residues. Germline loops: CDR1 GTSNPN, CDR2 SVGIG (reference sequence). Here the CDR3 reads CAWSLGGFDGYTF. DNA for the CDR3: TGTGCCTGGAGTTTGGGGGGGTTCGACGGCTACACCTTC. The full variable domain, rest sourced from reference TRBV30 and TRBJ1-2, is SQTIHQWPATLVQPVGSPLSLECTVEGTSNPNLYWYRQAAGRGLQLLFYSVGIGQISSEVPQNLSASRPQDRQFILSSKKLLLSDSGFYLCAWSLGGFDGYTFGSGTRLTVV.

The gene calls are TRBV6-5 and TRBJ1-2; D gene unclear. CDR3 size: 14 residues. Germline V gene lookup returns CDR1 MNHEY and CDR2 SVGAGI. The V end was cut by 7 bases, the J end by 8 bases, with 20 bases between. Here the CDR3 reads CASTQSGSPRGYTF. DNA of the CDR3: TGTGCCAGCACCCAAAGTGGATCCCCGCGGGGCTACACCTTC.

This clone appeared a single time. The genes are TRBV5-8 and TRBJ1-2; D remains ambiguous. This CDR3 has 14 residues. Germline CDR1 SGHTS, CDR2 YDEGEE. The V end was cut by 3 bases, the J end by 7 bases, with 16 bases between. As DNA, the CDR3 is TGTGCCAGCAGCTATTATGAGGAACGGGGTGGCTACACCTTC. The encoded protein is CASSYYEERGGYTF.

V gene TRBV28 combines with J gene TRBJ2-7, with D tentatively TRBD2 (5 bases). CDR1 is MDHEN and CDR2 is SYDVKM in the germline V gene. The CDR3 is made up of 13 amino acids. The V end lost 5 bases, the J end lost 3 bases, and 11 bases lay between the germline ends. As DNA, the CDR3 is TGTGCCAGCAGTCCTAGCTACCGCTACGAGCAGTACTTC. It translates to CASSPSYRYEQYF.